This paragraph reports one TCR beta chain. Its cognate antigen is unknown. Clones were read by immunoSEQ multiplex PCR, and TCRdb kept only the in-frame ones, dropping some. The table records about 71,000 clones, 94% of them present only once. The data originate from a study of OX40 agonist ivuxolimab in advanced cancers. Background on the study: Patients received the agonistic anti-OX40 (CD134) antibody ivuxolimab. While on treatment, patients had intravenous ivuxolimab at 0.01 to 10 mg/kg every 2 weeks.

Germline values: CDR1 MGHRA, CDR2 YSYEKL. The CDR3 totals 17 residues. Trimming at V came to 1 base and at J to 7 bases, leaving 12 bases not matched to a gene. Study results and limitations: Mean expanded clone counts were higher in CD8+ than CD4+ T cells.

The receptor comes from an adult with an advanced solid tumor such as melanoma, head and neck, liver or kidney cancer. The V and J genes are TRBV4-1 and TRBJ1-2, with 10 nucleotides matching TRBD1. Sequenced here: CD4+ or CD8+ T cells sorted from blood, sampled in a trial of the OX40 agonist ivuxolimab. The CDR3 coding sequence is TGCGCCAGCAGCCAAGTGGATATCGGGGGACAGGGGACTGGCTACACCTTC. It translates to CASSQVDIGGQGTGYTF.